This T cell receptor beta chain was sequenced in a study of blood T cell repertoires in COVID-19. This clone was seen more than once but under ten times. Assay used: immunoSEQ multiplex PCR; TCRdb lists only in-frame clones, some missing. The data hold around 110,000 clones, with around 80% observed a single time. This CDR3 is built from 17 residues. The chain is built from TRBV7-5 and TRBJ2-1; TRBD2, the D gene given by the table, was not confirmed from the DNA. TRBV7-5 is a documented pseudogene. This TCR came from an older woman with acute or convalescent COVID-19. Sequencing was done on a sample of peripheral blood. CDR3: CARSTKPSLGGCNEQFF. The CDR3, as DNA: TGTGCCAGAAGCACCAAGCCCTCTCTCGGCGGGTGCAATGAGCAGTTCTTC.